A single sample is the source of the 23 T cell receptor beta chains below, sequenced in a study of OX40 agonist ivuxolimab in advanced cancers. Here immunoSEQ multiplex PCR was the method, and the copy in TCRdb shows in-frame clones only, minus some. The sample consists of about 59,000 clones, around 84% of them appearing once. The sequencing here drew on CD4+ or CD8+ T cells sorted from blood, taken in a trial of the OX40 agonist ivuxolimab. Receptors originate from an adult with an advanced solid tumor such as melanoma, head and neck, liver or kidney cancer.

This clone was counted a few times. The rearrangement links TRBV25-1 to TRBJ2-2; the D gene could be TRBD1 or TRBD2 (5 bases each). Germline CDR1 reads MGHDK; CDR2 reads SYGVNS. Trimming shortened V by 4 bases and J by 5 bases, and 14 bases separated the two germline ends. The CDR3 is 15 residues long. The CDR3 bases are TGTGCCAGCAGTGCATACCGGGACCCTACCGGGGAGCTGTTTTTT. Translated: CASSAYRDPTGELFF. Filled out from reference TRBV25-1 and TRBJ2-2, the complete variable domain reads EADIYQTPRYLVIGTGKKITLECSQTMGHDKMYWYQQDPGMELHLIHYSYGVNSTEKGDLSSESTVSRIRTEHFPLTLESARPSHTSQYLCASSAYRDPTGELFFGEGSRLTVL.

The chain carries TRBV15 and TRBJ1-4; no clear D. In germline, CDR1 is LNHNV, CDR2 YYDKDF (reference sequence). The CDR3 loop spans 15 amino acids. With 0 bases removed from V and 7 bases from J, the gap between germline ends came to 12 bases. In DNA form, the CDR3 reads TGTGCCACCAGCAGAGATGGAGGGCCGAGTGAAAAACTGTTTTTT. This encodes CATSRDGGPSEKLFF.

This chain links TRBV2 with TRBJ2-5; 7 bases match TRBD1. Losses at the gene ends were 4 bases for V and 2 bases for J; bases not matched to a gene: 4. The CDR3 loop spans 14 amino acids. Germline loops: CDR1 SNHLY, CDR2 FYNNEI. CDR3 DNA: TGTGCCAGCAGTGGCACAGGGGAGCAAGAGACCCAGTACTTC. Encoded protein: CASSGTGEQETQYF. Filled out from reference TRBV2 and TRBJ2-5, the complete variable domain reads EPEVTQTPSHQVTQMGQEVILRCVPISNHLYFYWYRQILGQKVEFLVSFYNNEISEKSEIFDDQFSVERPDGSNFTLKIRSTKLEDSAMYFCASSGTGEQETQYFGPGTRLLVL.

The rearrangement links TRBV9 to TRBJ2-5; 9 bases are a match to TRBD1. Germline CDR1 is SGDLS and CDR2 is YYNGEE. The CDR3 spans 14 residues. Trimming cost V 3 bases and J 7 bases; bases outside gene matches: 7. This chain's CDR3 is CASSAQGATGTQYF. CDR3 DNA: TGTGCCAGCAGCGCACAGGGGGCGACGGGGACCCAGTACTTC.

V and J are TRBV28 and TRBJ2-6; D remains unclear. The V end lost 5 bases, the J end lost 10 bases, and 9 bases lay between the germline ends. The CDR3 covers 12 residues. Germline V gene data show CDR1 as MDHEN and CDR2 as SYDVKM. CDR3 residues: CASSPPSNVLTF. CDR3 coding DNA: TGTGCCAGCAGTCCACCCTCTAACGTCCTGACTTTC. Full variable domain (outside the CDR3, taken from reference TRBV28 and TRBJ2-6): DVKVTQSSRYLVKRTGEKVFLECVQDMDHENMFWYRQDPGLGLRLIYFSYDVKMKEKGDIPEGYSVSREKKERFSLILESASTNQTSMYLCASSPPSNVLTFGAGSRLTVL.

The rearrangement joins TRBV6-1 to TRBJ2-6, with a weak D call TRBD1 (5 bases). V was trimmed by 3 bases and J by 3 bases, leaving 15 bases between them. CDR3 length: 17 amino acids. The germline V gene has CDR1 MNHNS and CDR2 SASEGT. The CDR3 coding sequence is TGTGCCAGCAGTGACCCCAGGGTAGGGTTTGGGGCCAACGTCCTGACTTTC. Translating gives CASSDPRVGFGANVLTF.

This chain uses TRBV2 with TRBJ2-5; 8 bases align to TRBD2. CDR3 length: 16 amino acids. The J segment lost 2 bases and the V segment lost 7 bases, leaving 12 bases of the junction unmatched. The V gene's germline CDR1 is SNHLY and CDR2 FYNNEI. The CDR3 DNA reads as TGTGCCAGCACCCTCGGGGTGAGCGGGGGACAAGAGACCCAGTACTTC. Translating gives CASTLGVSGGQETQYF.

V gene TRBV7-6 combines with J gene TRBJ2-7; unclear D gene. The CDR3 runs 15 residues. In germline, CDR1 is SGHVS, CDR2 FNYEAQ. Trimming removed 2 bases from V and 3 bases from J, with 14 bases in between. The CDR3 spells CASSLRFDFGYEQYF. In DNA, the CDR3 is TGTGCCAGCAGCTTAAGATTTGATTTCGGCTACGAGCAGTACTTC. Complete variable domain (other parts from reference TRBV7-6 and TRBJ2-7): GAGVSQSPRYKVTKRGQDVALRCDPISGHVSLYWYRQALGQGPEFLTYFNYEAQQDKSGLPNDRFSAERPEGSISTLTIQRTEQRDSAMYRCASSLRFDFGYEQYFGPGTRLTVT.

V usage is TRBV5-1 and J usage is TRBJ1-1; TRBD1 agrees at 7 bases. The trim removed 3 bases at V and 4 bases at J, leaving 6 bases unmatched. CDR3 length equals 14 residues. Germline values: CDR1 SGHRS, CDR2 YFSETQ. CDR3 bases: TGCGCCAGCAGCTCCCAGGGGGGTGCCACTGAAGCTTTCTTT. This codes for CASSSQGGATEAFF.

The J gene is TRBJ1-2, the V gene TRBV7-2, with 7 positions matching TRBD1. CDR3 length equals 13 residues. Trimming cost V 6 bases and J 4 bases; bases outside gene matches: 5. The germline V gene has CDR1 SGHTA and CDR2 FQGNSA. The CDR3 sequence: CASSPDRSYGYTF. In nucleotides, the CDR3 is TGTGCCAGCAGTCCGGACAGGTCCTATGGCTACACCTTC.

The V and J genes are TRBV4-1 and TRBJ1-3; D possibly corresponds to TRBD1 (5 bases). V was clipped by 5 bases and J by 5 bases, with 13 bases between them. The CDR3 contains 14 residues. Germline CDR1 and CDR2: MGHRA and YSYEKL. CDR3 residues: CASSSPGGRNTIYF. In DNA, the CDR3 is TGCGCCAGCAGCTCCCCGGGGGGTAGAAACACCATATATTTT.

V is TRBV7-8 and J is TRBJ2-1; D may be TRBD2 (6 bases). Germline loops: CDR1 SGHVS, CDR2 FQNEAQ. The CDR3 length is 14 residues. The germline V and J ends were trimmed by 0 bases and 8 bases, with 11 bases remaining between them. As DNA, the CDR3 is TGTGCCAGCAGCTTAGCGGGCGGGATAGATGAGCAGTTCTTC. This gives the protein CASSLAGGIDEQFF.

This CDR3 is CASSLAASGSGEQFF. The CDR3 nucleotides read TGCGCCAGCAGCTTGGCGGCTAGCGGGAGTGGGGAGCAGTTCTTC. The V call is TRBV5-1, the J call TRBJ2-1; 10 bases map to TRBD2. Germline-derived CDR1 and CDR2 are SGHRS and YFSETQ. The length of the CDR3 is 15 residues. The V segment lost 0 bases and the J segment 10 bases; nucleotides outside the gene matches: 7.

This clone was picked up a small number of times. The chain joins TRBV27 to TRBJ1-3; 7 bases agree with TRBD1. This CDR3 has 15 residues. V lost 5 bases and J lost 2; bases outside the gene matches: 6. In germline, CDR1 is MNHEY, CDR2 SMNVEV (reference sequence). This CDR3 reads CASSPLQGAGNTIYF. DNA for the CDR3: TGTGCCAGCAGTCCTCTGCAGGGGGCTGGAAACACCATATATTTT.

The chain combines TRBV5-4 with TRBJ2-5, with D uncertain. Germline-derived CDR1 and CDR2 are SGHNT and YYREEE (reference sequence). The CDR3 is made up of 14 amino acids. V lost 0 bases to trimming and J lost 5 bases, with 11 bases between them. The CDR3: CASSLVGRTETQYF. The CDR3 DNA reads TGTGCCAGCAGCTTGGTTGGCAGAACTGAGACCCAGTACTTC. The whole variable domain, remainder taken from reference TRBV5-4 and TRBJ2-5, is ETGVTQSPTHLIKTRGQQVTLRCSSQSGHNTVSWYQQALGQGPQFIFQYYREEENGRGNFPPRFSGLQFPNYSSELNVNALELDDSALYLCASSLVGRTETQYFGPGTRLLVL.

This clone occurred once. V gene TRBV4-3 combines with J gene TRBJ1-2; D remains unclear. V was trimmed by 4 bases and J by 1 base, leaving 10 bases between them. The CDR3 is 14 residues long. From germline, CDR1 is LGHNA and CDR2 YSLEER. The CDR3 DNA reads as TGCGCCAGCAGCCGAGGTGGGAATAACTATGGCTACACCTTC. This codes for CASSRGGNNYGYTF.

The chain recombines TRBV5-6 with TRBJ1-1; D not resolved. V was pared by 1 base and J by 4 bases, with 11 bases between. This CDR3 contains 14 residues. CDR1 is SGHDT and CDR2 is YYEEEE in the germline V gene. The CDR3 DNA reads as TGTGCCAGCAGCTTGAGTTGGGGAAGCACTGAAGCTTTCTTT. Protein sequence: CASSLSWGSTEAFF.

The chain recombines TRBV19 with TRBJ2-3, with TRBD2 matching over 10 bases. Trimming at V came to 5 bases and at J to 2 bases, leaving 10 bases not matched to a gene. The CDR3 is made up of 17 amino acids. Germline CDR1 LNHDA, CDR2 SQIVND (reference sequence). The CDR3: CASSPITSGKNTDTQYF. DNA for the CDR3: TGTGCCAGTAGTCCGATAACTAGCGGGAAGAACACAGATACGCAGTATTTT. Using reference TRBV19 and TRBJ2-3 for the parts outside the CDR3, the full variable domain is DGGITQSPKYLFRKEGQNVTLSCEQNLNHDAMYWYRQDPGQGLRLIYYSQIVNDFQKGDIAEGYSVSREKKESFPLTVTSAQKNPTAFYLCASSPITSGKNTDTQYFGPGTRLTVL.

The V and J genes are TRBV11-2 and TRBJ1-6; 8 nucleotides agree with TRBD1. The CDR3 totals 14 residues. After removal of 5 bases from V and 5 bases from J, the junction contained 2 bases not matched to a gene. Germline V lookup: CDR1 SGHAT, CDR2 FQNNGV. The chain's CDR3 is CASSQTGDNSPLHF. In DNA, the CDR3 is TGTGCCAGCAGCCAGACAGGGGATAATTCACCCCTCCACTTT.

The chain recombines TRBV4-1 with TRBJ2-1; the D gene is possibly TRBD1 (5 bases). The ends were cut back, 4 bases at V and 0 bases at J, with 13 bases in the middle. The CDR3 is 16 amino acids. CDR1 is MGHRA, CDR2 YSYEKL, per germline. Written as DNA, the CDR3 is TGCGCCAGCAGCCCACAGGATCTTTTCTCCTACAATGAGCAGTTCTTC. It yields the protein CASSPQDLFSYNEQFF.

This rearrangement joins TRBV5-5 to TRBJ2-5; maybe TRBD1 (5 bases). Trimming stripped 3 bases from V and 5 bases from J, with 14 bases between. The CDR3 extends over 14 amino acids. Germline CDR1 is SGHKS and CDR2 is YYEKEE (reference sequence). CDR3 region: CASSSVGSGETQYF. Written as DNA, the CDR3 is TGTGCCAGCAGCTCGGTAGGGTCAGGGGAGACCCAGTACTTC.

The rearrangement uses TRBV7-2 and TRBJ1-6, with TRBD1 matching over 8 bases. V shed 3 bases, J shed 9 bases, and the junction held 7 bases outside the gene matches. Germline values: CDR1 SGHTA, CDR2 FQGNSA. CDR3 length: 15 amino acids. The chain's CDR3 is CASSFTGQGGSPLHF. In DNA, the CDR3 is TGTGCCAGCAGCTTCACCGGACAGGGCGGTTCACCCCTCCACTTT.

The J gene is TRBJ2-4, the V gene TRBV6-1, with 12 bases lining up with TRBD2. The trim removed 4 bases at V and 5 bases at J, leaving 6 bases unmatched. CDR3 length equals 16 residues. Germline V gene data show CDR1 as MNHNS and CDR2 as SASEGT. CDR3: CASSALTSGRQNIQYF. The CDR3 nucleotides are TGTGCCAGCAGTGCCTTGACTAGCGGGAGACAAAACATTCAGTACTTC.